The rows below give T cell receptor beta chains drawn from one sample of a study of cytomegalovirus exposure and HLA in healthy donors. Produced via immunoSEQ multiplex PCR; TCRdb's table is partial and in-frame only. The sample has a few hundred thousand clones; around 80% are singletons. The sequenced material came from PBMCs. The receptors originated from a girl aged 2 to 10 in good health and CMV-seronegative. CDR3s include the opening cysteine and the closing phenylalanine or tryptophan. D genes are given only for firm matches. Clone size is stated in some rows and not others, as once, few, many or a class when expanded.

d_call: -; v_call: TRBV2; clone_size: -; j_call: TRBJ1-1; cdr3_nt: TGTGCCAGCAGTGAACTGGGGGCGCAGGTTCGTATGAACACTGAAGCTTTCTTT; cdr3_aa: CASSELGAQVRMNTEAFF
d_call: TRBD1; v_call: TRBV5-4; clone_size: -; j_call: TRBJ1-5; cdr3_nt: TGTGCCAGCAGCGCGTCAGGGGGAGGTAGCAATCAGCCCCAGCATTTT; cdr3_aa: CASSASGGGSNQPQHF
d_call: -; v_call: TRBV6-6; clone_size: -; j_call: TRBJ1-4; cdr3_nt: TGTGCCAGCAGTTACCGGGTCGGGGGGAGAGGTGAAAAACTGTTTTTT; cdr3_aa: CASSYRVGGRGEKLFF
d_call: TRBD1; v_call: TRBV5-4; clone_size: -; j_call: TRBJ1-2; cdr3_nt: TGTGCCAGCAGCCTGAAGGGGGCTAGCTATGGCTACACCTTC; cdr3_aa: CASSLKGASYGYTF
d_call: -; v_call: TRBV19; clone_size: few; j_call: TRBJ1-1; cdr3_nt: TGTGCCAGTAGTTCCTTCTTGAACACTGAAGCTTTCTTT; cdr3_aa: CASSSFLNTEAFF
d_call: TRBD2; v_call: TRBV5-1; clone_size: -; j_call: TRBJ2-1; cdr3_nt: TGCGCCAGCAGCTTGGTGGCGGGAGGTGAGAATGAGCAGTTCTTC; cdr3_aa: CASSLVAGGENEQFF
d_call: TRBD1; v_call: TRBV9; clone_size: -; j_call: TRBJ2-7; cdr3_nt: TGTGCCAGCAGCGTAGGGGGAGCGGACAGGGGGGGAAACGAGCAGTACTTC; cdr3_aa: CASSVGGADRGGNEQYF
d_call: -; v_call: TRBV18; clone_size: few; j_call: TRBJ1-6; cdr3_nt: TGTGCCAGCTCACCAGGACAGTATAATTCACCCCTCCACTTT; cdr3_aa: CASSPGQYNSPLHF
d_call: TRBD2; v_call: TRBV29-1; clone_size: -; j_call: TRBJ2-1; cdr3_nt: TGCAGCGTTACCCCCCTAGCGGGAAACAATGAGCAGTTCTTC; cdr3_aa: CSVTPLAGNNEQFF
d_call: TRBD2; v_call: TRBV9; clone_size: -; j_call: TRBJ2-1; cdr3_nt: TGTGCCAGCAGCGCCCCGCTAGCGGGTGGGTTATACAATGAGCAGTTCTTC; cdr3_aa: CASSAPLAGGLYNEQFF
d_call: TRBD1; v_call: TRBV5-4; clone_size: -; j_call: TRBJ2-7; cdr3_nt: TGTGCCAGCAGCTCCCCCGGGACAGGGGCCCCCCCGTACTTC; cdr3_aa: CASSSPGTGAPPYF
d_call: -; v_call: TRBV19; clone_size: -; j_call: TRBJ1-6; cdr3_nt: TGTGCCAGTAGTATCCGACCCTCAGGTAATTCACCCCTCCACTTT; cdr3_aa: CASSIRPSGNSPLHF
d_call: -; v_call: TRBV15; clone_size: -; j_call: TRBJ1-3; cdr3_nt: TGTGCCACCAGCAGAGTTCCAGGCCCAAACTCTGGAAACACCATATATTTT; cdr3_aa: CATSRVPGPNSGNTIYF
d_call: TRBD2; v_call: TRBV30; clone_size: -; j_call: TRBJ2-7; cdr3_nt: TGTGCCTGGAGTACTCTAGCGGGAGTCCGCCTCGAGCAGTACTTC; cdr3_aa: CAWSTLAGVRLEQYF
d_call: TRBD1; v_call: TRBV18; clone_size: -; j_call: TRBJ1-6; cdr3_nt: TGTGCCAGCTCACCTGGGACAGGGTTTTCACCCCTCCACTTT; cdr3_aa: CASSPGTGFSPLHF
d_call: TRBD1; v_call: TRBV30; clone_size: -; j_call: TRBJ2-7; cdr3_nt: TGTGCCTGGAGTGACCTTCGGGGACAGGGTCGGGACGAGCAGTACTTC; cdr3_aa: CAWSDLRGQGRDEQYF
d_call: -; v_call: TRBV19; clone_size: -; j_call: TRBJ2-1; cdr3_nt: TGTGCCAGTACCCATCAAGGAGGGTTAAACTACAATGAGCAGTTCTTC; cdr3_aa: CASTHQGGLNYNEQFF
d_call: -; v_call: TRBV27; clone_size: -; j_call: TRBJ2-7; cdr3_nt: TGTGCCAGCAGTTCCCAACAGGGCGCAATTTACGAGCAGTACTTC; cdr3_aa: CASSSQQGAIYEQYF
d_call: TRBD1; v_call: TRBV5-1; clone_size: -; j_call: TRBJ1-3; cdr3_nt: TGCGCCAGCAGCAGAGGACAGGCTGGAAACACCATATATTTT; cdr3_aa: CASSRGQAGNTIYF
d_call: TRBD1; v_call: TRBV25-1; clone_size: few; j_call: TRBJ2-7; cdr3_nt: TGTGCCAGCAGTGGGGAACAACAGGGGAACTCCTACGAGCAGTACTTC; cdr3_aa: CASSGEQQGNSYEQYF
d_call: -; v_call: TRBV4-1; clone_size: -; j_call: TRBJ1-1; cdr3_nt: TGCGCCAGCAGCCAACGGCGGGAGGGGAACACTGAAGCTTTCTTT; cdr3_aa: CASSQRREGNTEAFF